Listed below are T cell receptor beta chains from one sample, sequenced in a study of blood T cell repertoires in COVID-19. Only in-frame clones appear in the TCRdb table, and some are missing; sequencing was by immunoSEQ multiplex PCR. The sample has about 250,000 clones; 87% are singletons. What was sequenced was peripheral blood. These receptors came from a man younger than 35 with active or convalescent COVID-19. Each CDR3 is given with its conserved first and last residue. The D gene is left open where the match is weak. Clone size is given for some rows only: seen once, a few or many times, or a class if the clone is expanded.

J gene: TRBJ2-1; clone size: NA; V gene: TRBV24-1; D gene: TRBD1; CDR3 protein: CATSDNRGGAYNEQFF; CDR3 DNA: TGTGCCACCAGTGATAACAGGGGTGGTGCCTACAATGAGCAGTTCTTC
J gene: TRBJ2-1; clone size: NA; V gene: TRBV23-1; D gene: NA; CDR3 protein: CASSQSRWRDRFLSYNEQFF; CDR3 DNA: TGCGCCAGCAGTCAATCGAGGTGGCGGGACAGATTCCTCTCCTACAATGAGCAGTTCTTC
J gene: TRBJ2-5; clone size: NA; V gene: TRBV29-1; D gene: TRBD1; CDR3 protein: CSVARGQETQYF; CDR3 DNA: TGCAGCGTTGCCAGGGGGCAAGAGACCCAGTACTTC
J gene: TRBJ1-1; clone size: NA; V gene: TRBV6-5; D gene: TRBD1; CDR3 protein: CASSYDRGEAFF; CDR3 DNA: TGTGCCAGCAGCTACGACAGGGGCGAAGCTTTCTTT
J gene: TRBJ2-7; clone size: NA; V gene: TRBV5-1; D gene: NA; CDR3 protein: CASSLAFSYEQYF; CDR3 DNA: TGCGCCAGCAGCTTGGCCTTCAGCTACGAGCAGTACTTC
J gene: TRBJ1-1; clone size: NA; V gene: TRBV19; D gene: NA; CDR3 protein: CASRRLNTEAFF; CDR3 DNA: TGTGCCAGTAGGCGGTTGAACACTGAAGCTTTCTTT
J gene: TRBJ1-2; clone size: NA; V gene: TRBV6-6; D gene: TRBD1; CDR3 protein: CASRPGQGTGYTF; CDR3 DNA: TGTGCCAGCAGACCGGGACAGGGGACCGGCTACACCTTC
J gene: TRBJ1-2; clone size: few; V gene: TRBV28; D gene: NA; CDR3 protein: CASSFAQNYGYTF; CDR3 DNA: TGTGCCAGCAGTTTTGCACAGAACTATGGCTACACCTTC
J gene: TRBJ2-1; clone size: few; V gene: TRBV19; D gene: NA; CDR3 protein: CASSTVLSYGERIF; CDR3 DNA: TGTGCCAGTAGTACCGTCCTATCCTACGGGGAAAGGATCTTC
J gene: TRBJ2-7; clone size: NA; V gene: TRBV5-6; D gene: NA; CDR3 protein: CASSLALGVSYEQYF; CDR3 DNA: TGTGCCAGCAGCTTGGCTCTAGGGGTCTCCTACGAGCAGTACTTC
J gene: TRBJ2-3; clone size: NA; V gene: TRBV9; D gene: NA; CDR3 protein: CASSVKATASTDTQYF; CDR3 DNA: TGTGCCAGCAGCGTAAAGGCGACTGCTAGCACAGATACGCAGTATTTT
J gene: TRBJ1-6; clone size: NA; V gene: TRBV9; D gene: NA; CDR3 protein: CASSVGRLINSPLHF; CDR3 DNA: TGTGCCAGCAGCGTAGGGAGGCTAATCAATTCACCCCTCCACTTT
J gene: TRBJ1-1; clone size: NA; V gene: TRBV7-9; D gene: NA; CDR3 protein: CASSSIPVAFF; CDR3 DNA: TGTGCCAGCAGCTCCATTCCAGTAGCTTTCTTT
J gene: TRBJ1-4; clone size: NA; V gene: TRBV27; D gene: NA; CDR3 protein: CASCPRVSAVPNEKLFF; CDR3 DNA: TGTGCCAGCTGCCCCAGGGTTTCGGCGGTCCCTAATGAAAAACTGTTTTTT
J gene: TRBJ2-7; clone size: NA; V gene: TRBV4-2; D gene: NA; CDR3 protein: CASRQGQGDFPDIAGVREQYF; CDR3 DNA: TGTGCCAGCAGACAAGGACAGGGTGACTTTCCCGATATAGCGGGAGTACGCGAGCAGTACTTC
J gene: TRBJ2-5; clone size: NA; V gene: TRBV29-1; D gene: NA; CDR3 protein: CSVEKGQAYSTDQYF; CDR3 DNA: TGCAGCGTTGAAAAGGGGCAGGCATACTCCACGGACCAGTACTTC
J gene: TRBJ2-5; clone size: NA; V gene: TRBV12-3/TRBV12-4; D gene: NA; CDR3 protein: CASSLRFGTQYF; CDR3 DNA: TGTGCCAGCAGTTTACGGTTCGGGACCCAGTACTTC
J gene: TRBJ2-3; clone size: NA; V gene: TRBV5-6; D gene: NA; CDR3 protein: CASSLRLDTDTQYF; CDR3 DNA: TGTGCCAGCAGCCTAAGACTGGACACAGATACGCAGTATTTT
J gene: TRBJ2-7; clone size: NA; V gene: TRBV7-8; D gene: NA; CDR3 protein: CASSPTVGTYEQYF; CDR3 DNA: TGTGCCAGCAGCCCGACAGTTGGGACCTACGAGCAGTACTTC
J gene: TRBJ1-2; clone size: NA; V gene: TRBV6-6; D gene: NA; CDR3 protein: CASSYSTRNYGYTF; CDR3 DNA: TGTGCCAGCAGTTACTCGACGCGGAACTATGGCTACACCTTC
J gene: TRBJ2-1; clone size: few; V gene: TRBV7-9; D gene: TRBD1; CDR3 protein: CASSLSGGHDEQFF; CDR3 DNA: TGTGCCAGCAGCTTATCAGGGGGACATGATGAGCAGTTCTTC
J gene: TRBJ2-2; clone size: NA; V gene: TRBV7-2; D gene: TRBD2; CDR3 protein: CASSLETWGLSGELFF; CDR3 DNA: TGTGCCAGCAGCTTAGAGACTTGGGGACTATCCGGGGAGCTGTTTTTT
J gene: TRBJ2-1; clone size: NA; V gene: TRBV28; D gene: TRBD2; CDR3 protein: CASSLAGGHNEQFF; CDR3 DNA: TGTGCCAGCAGTTTAGCGGGGGGTCACAATGAGCAGTTCTTC
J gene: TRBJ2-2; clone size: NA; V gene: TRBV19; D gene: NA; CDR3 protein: CASRSSRGTGELFF; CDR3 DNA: TGTGCCAGTAGGTCGAGCAGGGGTACCGGGGAGCTGTTTTTT
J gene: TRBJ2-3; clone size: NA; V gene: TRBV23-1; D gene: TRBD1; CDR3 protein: CASSPWGQESDTQYF; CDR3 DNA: TGCGCCAGCAGTCCGTGGGGACAGGAATCAGATACGCAGTATTTT
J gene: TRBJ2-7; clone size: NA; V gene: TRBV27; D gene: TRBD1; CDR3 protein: CASRSGTGYEQYF; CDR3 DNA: TGTGCCAGCAGGTCCGGGACAGGCTACGAGCAGTACTTC
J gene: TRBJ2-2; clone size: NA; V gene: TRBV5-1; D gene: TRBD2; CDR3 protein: CASSMSGRAAGELFF; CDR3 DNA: TGCGCCAGCAGCATGAGCGGGAGGGCCGCCGGGGAGCTGTTTTTT
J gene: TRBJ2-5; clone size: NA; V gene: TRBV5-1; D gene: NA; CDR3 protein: CASSLRGHVQETQYF; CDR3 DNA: TGCGCCAGCAGCCTCCGAGGACACGTCCAAGAGACCCAGTACTTC
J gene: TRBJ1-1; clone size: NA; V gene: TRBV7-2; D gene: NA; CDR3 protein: CASRGFVNTEAFF; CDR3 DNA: TGTGCCAGCCGGGGGTTCGTGAACACTGAAGCTTTCTTT
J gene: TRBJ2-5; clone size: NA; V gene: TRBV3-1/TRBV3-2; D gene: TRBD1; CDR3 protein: CASSPRTGQETQYF; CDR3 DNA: TGTGCCAGCAGCCCACGGACAGGGCAAGAGACCCAGTACTTC
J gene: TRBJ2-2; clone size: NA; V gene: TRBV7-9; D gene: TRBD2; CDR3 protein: CASSYGTSGGTGELFF; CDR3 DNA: TGTGCCAGCAGCTACGGGACTAGCGGGGGAACCGGGGAGCTGTTTTTT
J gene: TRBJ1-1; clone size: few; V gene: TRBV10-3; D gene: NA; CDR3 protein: CATTSLLTGEAFF; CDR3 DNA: TGTGCCACTACTTCCCTCCTAACAGGGGAAGCTTTCTTT
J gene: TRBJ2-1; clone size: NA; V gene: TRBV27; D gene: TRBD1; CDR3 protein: CASSQTGSAYNEQFF; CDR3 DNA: TGTGCCAGCAGCCAGACAGGGTCAGCCTACAATGAGCAGTTCTTC
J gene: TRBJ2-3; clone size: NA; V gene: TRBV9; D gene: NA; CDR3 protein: CASSVGGLTDTQYF; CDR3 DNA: TGTGCCAGCAGCGTAGGAGGGCTCACAGATACGCAGTATTTT
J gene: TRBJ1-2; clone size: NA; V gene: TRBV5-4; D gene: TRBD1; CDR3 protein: CASSPIQGVYGYTF; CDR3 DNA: TGTGCCAGCAGCCCCATACAGGGGGTATACGGCTACACCTTC
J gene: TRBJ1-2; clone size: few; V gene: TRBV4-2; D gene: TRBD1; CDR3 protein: CASSPSTGTANYGYTF; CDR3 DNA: TGTGCCAGCAGCCCATCGACAGGGACCGCTAACTATGGCTACACCTTC
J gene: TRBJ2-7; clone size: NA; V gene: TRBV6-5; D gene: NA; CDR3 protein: CASTSSGGEQYF; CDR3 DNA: TGTGCCAGCACCTCGTCCGGGGGCGAGCAGTACTTC
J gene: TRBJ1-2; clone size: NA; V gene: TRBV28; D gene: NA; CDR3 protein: CASSLGGEGYGYTF; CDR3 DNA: TGTGCCAGCAGTTTGGGAGGGGAAGGGTATGGCTACACCTTC
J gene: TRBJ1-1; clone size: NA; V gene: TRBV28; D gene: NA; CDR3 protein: CASSYFGGANTEAFF; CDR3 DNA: TGTGCCAGCAGTTACTTCGGGGGGGCCAACACTGAAGCTTTCTTT
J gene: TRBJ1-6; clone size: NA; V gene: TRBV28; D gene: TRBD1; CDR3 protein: CASSYPGQGNSPLHF; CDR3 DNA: TGTGCCAGCAGTTATCCCGGACAGGGTAATTCACCCCTCCACTTT
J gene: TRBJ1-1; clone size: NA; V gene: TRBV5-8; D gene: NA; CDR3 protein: CASSLELINTEAFF; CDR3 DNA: TGTGCCAGCAGCTTGGAGCTGATAAACACTGAAGCTTTCTTT
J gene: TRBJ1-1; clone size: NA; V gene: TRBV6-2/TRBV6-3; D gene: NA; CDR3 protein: CASSPPPAGYTEAFF; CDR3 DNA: TGTGCCAGCAGTCCGCCCCCGGCCGGGTACACTGAAGCTTTCTTT
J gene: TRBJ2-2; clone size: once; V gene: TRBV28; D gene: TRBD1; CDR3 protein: CASSRSPGQGPGELFF; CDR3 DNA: TGTGCCAGCAGCCGCTCTCCGGGACAGGGGCCCGGGGAGCTGTTTTTT
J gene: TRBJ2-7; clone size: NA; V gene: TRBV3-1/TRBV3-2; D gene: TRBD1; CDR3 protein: CASSRDSSTYEQYF; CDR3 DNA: TGTGCCAGCAGCCGGGACAGCTCAACCTACGAGCAGTACTTC
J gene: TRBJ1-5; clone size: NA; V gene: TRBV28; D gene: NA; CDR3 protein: CASATPAGRSNQPQHF; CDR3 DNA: TGTGCCAGCGCAACCCCGGCTGGCAGGAGCAATCAGCCCCAGCATTTT
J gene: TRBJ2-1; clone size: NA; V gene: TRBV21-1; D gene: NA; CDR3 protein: CASSKVRSSGGYNEQFF; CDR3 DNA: TGTGCCAGCAGCAAAGTACGTTCCAGCGGGGGGTACAATGAGCAGTTCTTC
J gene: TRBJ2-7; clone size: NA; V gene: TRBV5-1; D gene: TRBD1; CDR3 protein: CASRPQGVYEQYF; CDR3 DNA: TGCGCCAGCAGGCCTCAGGGGGTCTACGAGCAGTACTTC
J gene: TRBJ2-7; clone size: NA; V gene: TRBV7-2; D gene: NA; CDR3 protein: CASSLRGGTDKSAAYEQYF; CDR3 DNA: TGTGCCAGCAGCCTTAGGGGGGGGACGGATAAGTCGGCCGCCTACGAGCAGTACTTC
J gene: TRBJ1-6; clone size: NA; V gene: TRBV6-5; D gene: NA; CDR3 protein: CASRRGGESSPLHF; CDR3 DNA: TGTGCCAGCCGCCGCGGGGGCGAGAGTTCACCCCTCCACTTT
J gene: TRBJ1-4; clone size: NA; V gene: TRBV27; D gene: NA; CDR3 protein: CASSLLGGKRLNEKLFF; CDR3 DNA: TGTGCCAGCAGTTTATTGGGCGGGAAGAGGTTGAATGAAAAACTGTTTTTT
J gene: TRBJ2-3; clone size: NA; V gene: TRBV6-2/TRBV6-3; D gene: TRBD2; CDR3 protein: CASSYPGGGWSARPGTDTQYF; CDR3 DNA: TGTGCCAGCAGTTACCCGGGGGGTGGATGGAGCGCGAGGCCCGGCACAGATACGCAGTATTTT